Listed here are 17 T cell receptor beta chains from one sample, sequenced in a study of cytomegalovirus exposure and HLA in healthy donors (dated by TCRdb to the late 2010s). Library method: the immunoSEQ multiplex PCR assay. For the multiplex PCR, a mixture combining 60 forward primers for TCR Vbeta segments and 13 reverse primers for TCR Jbeta segments was used. TCRdb took over this immuneACCESS table, retaining in-frame rearrangements with V and J assigned. Such tables are incomplete; in checked studies, under half of the missing clones stem from an unresolved V gene, and the remainder is unexplained. The sample contains about 72,000 clones, approximately 78% of them found a single time. Clones ranked in the top ten supply 1.5% to 2% of the sample. The sample consisted of PBMCs. The receptors come from a man younger than 35 in good health and CMV-seronegative.

This clone was seen more than once but under ten times. This chain uses TRBV30 with TRBJ1-5, with TRBD1 identical over 8 bases. The CDR3 totals 14 residues. J was trimmed by 5 bases and V by 2 bases; bases with no gene match: 5. From germline, CDR1 is GTSNPN and CDR2 SVGIG (reference sequence). CDR3 protein: CAWSSGQGDQPQHF. The CDR3 DNA sequence: TGTGCCTGGAGTTCTGGACAGGGAGATCAGCCCCAGCATTTT.

The chain recombines TRBV2 with TRBJ2-4; 7 nucleotides align to TRBD1. The junction had 2 bases not matched to a gene; V was cut back by 5 bases and J by 1 base. Germline V gene data show CDR1 as SNHLY and CDR2 as FYNNEI. This CDR3 has 14 amino acids. This chain's CDR3 is CASSRQGAKNIQYF. For the CDR3, the DNA is TGTGCCAGCAGTCGACAGGGCGCCAAAAACATTCAGTACTTC.

The rearrangement uses TRBV6-5 and TRBJ2-1; possibly TRBD1 for D (5 bases). Trimming left V 6 bases short and J 6 bases short, with 15 bases between. There are 14 residues in the CDR3. CDR1 MNHEY and CDR2 SVGAGI come from the germline V gene. CDR3 residues: CASSLRMGPNEQFF. In DNA, the CDR3 is TGTGCCAGCAGCCTTAGGATGGGGCCCAATGAGCAGTTCTTC.

The chain employs TRBV4-1 and TRBJ1-6; D is unclear. From germline, CDR1 is MGHRA and CDR2 YSYEKL. The V and J ends lost 0 bases and 9 bases respectively, with 12 bases between them. This CDR3 has 15 amino acids. The CDR3 sequence: CASSQDHGYGSPLHF. CDR3 DNA: TGCGCCAGCAGCCAAGATCACGGGTACGGTTCACCCCTCCACTTT.

Here the CDR3 DNA reads TGTGCCAGCAGCCGGGACATAACTAGCACAGATACGCAGTATTTT. Encoded protein: CASSRDITSTDTQYF. The chain links TRBV7-9 to TRBJ2-3, with D possibly being TRBD1 (6 bases). Germline V CDR1 and CDR2: SEHNR, FQNEAQ (reference sequence). The V and J ends lost 5 bases and 0 bases respectively, with 12 bases between them. This CDR3 is 15 amino acids long.

This chain's CDR3 is CASSLQGRETQYF. The DNA of the CDR3 is TGTGCCAGCAGTTTACAGGGGCGGGAGACCCAGTACTTC. The genes are TRBV28 and TRBJ2-5, with D perhaps matching TRBD1 (6 bases). V was clipped by 2 bases and J by 5 bases, with 9 bases between them. The CDR3 length is 13 residues. In germline, CDR1 is MDHEN, CDR2 SYDVKM. Together with reference TRBV28 and TRBJ2-5, the CDR3 gives the full variable domain: DVKVTQSSRYLVKRTGEKVFLECVQDMDHENMFWYRQDPGLGLRLIYFSYDVKMKEKGDIPEGYSVSREKKERFSLILESASTNQTSMYLCASSLQGRETQYFGPGTRLLVL.

The chain links TRBV7-2 to TRBJ1-2; D is perhaps TRBD1 (5 bases). Germline lookup yields CDR1 SGHTA and CDR2 FQGNSA. Trimming took 5 bases from V and 0 from J, leaving 10 bases between them. The CDR3 is 14 residues long. The CDR3 DNA reads TGTGCCAGCAGCAAAGACAGCACTAACTATGGCTACACCTTC. Its translation: CASSKDSTNYGYTF.

V is TRBV7-9 and J is TRBJ2-5, with TRBD1 identical over 9 bases. The J call could be wrong; TRBJ2-7 is a better fit for the DNA end. The CDR3 has 15 amino acids. Looked up from germline, CDR1 is SEHNR and CDR2 is FQNEAQ (reference sequence). In DNA, the CDR3 is TGTGCCAGCAGCTCGTGGACAGGGGCATTATACGAGCAGTACTTC. As protein: CASSSWTGALYEQYF.

The chain recombines TRBV9 with TRBJ2-1, with 8 nucleotides matching TRBD2. Germline CDR1 is SGDLS and CDR2 is YYNGEE. J lost 5 bases, V lost 1 base, and 2 bases had no gene match. This CDR3 is built from 14 residues. The CDR3 loop is CASSVRGGDNEQFF. DNA for the CDR3: TGTGCCAGCAGCGTACGGGGGGGGGACAATGAGCAGTTCTTC.

The chain is built from TRBV28 and TRBJ2-2, with D possibly TRBD1 on 6 matching bases. The CDR3 loop spans 16 amino acids. V lost 5 bases and J 7 bases, leaving 20 bases between the germline ends. Per germline, CDR1 MDHEN and CDR2 SYDVKM. CDR3 DNA sequence: TGTGCCAGCAGTACTCCGGGACAAAAGAGGGGCGGGGAGCTGTTTTTT. Protein: CASSTPGQKRGGELFF.

The chain joins TRBV7-3 to TRBJ1-6; 7 bases align to TRBD1. The CDR3 is made up of 14 amino acids. With 2 bases clipped from V and 7 bases from J, the junction kept 2 bases outside the gene matches. Per the germline V gene, CDR1 is SGHTA and CDR2 is FQGTGA. The CDR3 region has the DNA TGTGCCAGCAGCTTAGCAGGGGGGAATTCACCCCTCCACTTT. Translated: CASSLAGGNSPLHF.

This sequence joins TRBV5-1 and TRBJ2-2; 16 bases are shared with TRBD2. The V gene end was trimmed by 3 bases and the J gene end by 0 bases; junction bases not matched to a gene: 8. In germline, CDR1 is SGHRS, CDR2 YFSETQ. This CDR3 is built from 20 residues. The CDR3 here is CASSWTGLAGGSANTGELFF. CDR3 sequence (DNA): TGCGCCAGCAGCTGGACGGGACTAGCGGGGGGGTCCGCGAACACCGGGGAGCTGTTTTTT.

The CDR3 DNA follows: TGTGCCAGCAGCTCTACTAGCGGGAGTTCCAATGAGCAGTTCTTC. This sequence encodes CASSSTSGSSNEQFF. The chain carries TRBV7-3 and TRBJ2-1; 11 bases agree with TRBD2. V was pared by 4 bases and J by 6 bases, with 5 bases of the junction left unmatched. Germline-derived CDR1 and CDR2 are SGHTA and FQGTGA. The CDR3 sequence is 15 residues long.

V is TRBV7-6 and J is TRBJ2-1; 8 positions match TRBD1. V gave up 5 bases and J gave up 6 bases; unmatched junction bases: 6. CDR3 length equals 14 residues. CDR1 SGHVS and CDR2 FNYEAQ come from the germline V gene. The CDR3 DNA reads TGTGCCAGCAGCCCGGCGGACAGGGTCAATGAGCAGTTCTTC. Its translation: CASSPADRVNEQFF.

CDR3 residues: CASSQDYEGVTGNTIYF. Here the CDR3 DNA reads TGCGCCAGCAGCCAAGACTACGAGGGGGTAACTGGAAACACCATATATTTT. The rearrangement uses TRBV4-3 and TRBJ1-3; tentative D call: TRBD1 (6 bases). CDR1 and CDR2 (germline): LGHNA, YSLEER. This CDR3 is built from 17 residues. V dropped 0 bases and J dropped 2 bases, with 14 bases sitting between them.

The rearrangement uses TRBV5-8 and TRBJ2-7; TRBD2 might be the D (6 bases). The CDR3 extends over 13 amino acids. The ends were cut back, 1 base at V and 7 bases at J, with 12 bases in the middle. CDR1 and CDR2 (germline): SGHTS, YDEGEE. The CDR3 sequence is CASSLSNGGEQYF. The CDR3 region has the DNA TGTGCCAGCAGCTTGTCCAACGGGGGTGAGCAGTACTTC.

This clone was seen a handful of times. The chain joins TRBV25-1 to TRBJ1-2, with D tentatively TRBD1 (5 bases). V gave up 0 bases and J gave up 3 bases, with 11 bases separating them. This CDR3 comprises 15 residues. Germline V CDR1 and CDR2: MGHDK, SYGVNS. CDR3: CASSEYGAGYYGYTF. The CDR3 DNA is TGTGCCAGCAGTGAATATGGGGCAGGGTACTATGGCTACACCTTC.